The 17 T cell receptor beta chains reported below all come from one sample, sequenced in a study of early T cells in non-severe SARS-CoV-2 infection. TCRdb itself ran the 5' RACE reads through MiXCR, one entry per CDR3 protein. The profile covers about 56,000 distinct CDR3 sequences, with 10% to 13% appearing a single time and approximately 6.5% taken by the ten largest. Source material: whole blood. All receptors derive from an adult who was a healthcare worker with PCR-confirmed SARS-CoV-2 infection or an uninfected control (not recorded which).

The V call is TRBV29-1, the J call TRBJ1-1; D is unresolved. The V end lost 6 bases, the J end lost 1 base, and 6 bases lay between the germline ends. The CDR3 is made up of 11 amino acids. Per germline, CDR1 SQVTM and CDR2 ANQGSEA. Here the CDR3 reads CSVKWNTEAFF. In nucleotides, the CDR3 is TGCAGCGTCAAATGGAACACTGAAGCTTTCTTT.

This clonotype has at least ten counts. The chain carries TRBV7-2 and TRBJ2-1; possibly TRBD1 or TRBD2 for D (5 bases each). Germline V gene lookup returns CDR1 SGHTA and CDR2 FQGNSA. The V end was cut by 3 bases, the J end by 5 bases, with 20 bases between. The CDR3 runs 17 residues. In nucleotides, the CDR3 is TGTGCCAGCAGCTTCCGTTTCTTAGCACGGGGACACAATGAGCAGTTCTTC. Its translation: CASSFRFLARGHNEQFF.

In this sample, this clonotype turned up many times. V and J are TRBV7-4 and TRBJ1-5, with D possibly TRBD1 on 6 matching bases. This CDR3 spans 17 amino acids. Germline CDR1 and CDR2: SGHVT and SQSDAQ. V was shortened by 3 bases and J by 6 bases, with 21 bases between the two germline ends. In DNA, the CDR3 is TGTGCCAGCAGCTTTATCAGACAGGAGGGACCGTTTCAGCCCCAGCATTTT. Translating it yields CASSFIRQEGPFQPQHF.

Of note for this clonotype: A much larger clone lies one base from this, so it may be a read error. V usage is TRBV5-4 and J usage is TRBJ2-7; TRBD1 agrees at 7 bases. The CDR3 consists of 15 residues. Germline CDR1 reads SGHNT; CDR2 reads YYREEE (reference sequence). CDR3 sequence reads: CVSTPGQMASYEQYF. As DNA, the CDR3 is TGTGTCAGCACCCCGGGACAGATGGCCTCCTACGAGCAGTACTTC.

As for this clonotype: This could be a read error, since a much larger clone is one nucleotide away. The chain links TRBV3-1 to TRBJ2-1; 7 bases match TRBD2. Germline values: CDR1 LGHDT, CDR2 YNNKEL (reference sequence). The length of the CDR3 is 15 residues. The CDR3 spells CASSQDGLAENERFF. In DNA, the CDR3 is TGTGCCAGCAGCCAAGACGGTCTAGCGGAAAATGAGCGGTTCTTC.

This clonotype has ten or more counts. The chain recombines TRBV9 with TRBJ2-3, with D unresolved. The CDR3 is 14 residues long. The germline V gene encodes CDR1 SGDLS and CDR2 YYNGEE. V lost 7 bases and J lost 0, with 12 bases in between. The CDR3 here is CASGVGISTDTQYF. CDR3 DNA sequence: TGTGCCAGCGGGGTGGGCATCAGCACAGATACGCAGTATTTT.

This chain links TRBV7-2 with TRBJ2-7; the D is unclear. The V and J ends lost 0 bases and 5 bases respectively, with 2 bases between them. This CDR3 comprises 11 residues. The germline V gene encodes CDR1 SGHTA and CDR2 FQGNSA. Written as DNA, the CDR3 is TGTGCCAGCAGCTTAGCAGACGAGCAGTACTTC. Its translation is CASSLADEQYF.

This clonotype was picked up many times. The genes are TRBV10-3 and TRBJ2-3, with TRBD2 matching over 9 bases. After removal of 8 bases from V and 1 base from J, the junction contained 4 bases not matched to a gene. Germline values: CDR1 ENHRY, CDR2 SYGVKD. The CDR3 length is 14 residues. The CDR3 loop reads CAIQTSGRTDTQYF. CDR3 sequence (DNA): TGTGCCATCCAGACTAGCGGTCGCACAGATACGCAGTATTTT.

This clonotype was seen repeatedly, ten times or more. In DNA form, the CDR3 reads TGCAGTGCAGCTAGTGGAGCGAGTTATTACAATGAGCAGTTCTTC. This gives the protein CSAASGASYYNEQFF. This sequence joins TRBV20-1 and TRBJ2-1; D remains ambiguous. The V gene lost 6 bases and the J gene lost 4 bases, with 19 bases spanning the gap. Germline V gene data show CDR1 as DFQATT and CDR2 as SNEGSKA (reference sequence). This CDR3 has 15 amino acids.

This chain uses TRBV7-2 with TRBJ2-7; TRBD2 matches 8 bases. Unmatched junction bases numbered 2, after V lost 5 bases and J lost 2 bases. Germline assignment: CDR1 SGHTA and CDR2 FQGNSA. The CDR3 spans 13 residues. The CDR3 region is CASSTSGPYEQYF. CDR3 nucleotide sequence: TGTGCCAGCAGCACTAGCGGACCCTACGAGCAGTACTTC.

There are many counts of this clonotype. The chain links TRBV19 to TRBJ1-2, with D unresolved. Per germline, CDR1 LNHDA and CDR2 SQIVND (reference sequence). Trimming took 1 base from V and 3 from J, leaving 12 bases between them. There are 15 residues in the CDR3. CDR3 in amino acids: CASSIAPTRDYGYTF. For the CDR3, the DNA is TGTGCCAGTAGTATAGCTCCAACGAGGGACTATGGCTACACCTTC.

The chain recombines TRBV9 with TRBJ2-1; 7 bases fit TRBD2. The CDR3 totals 16 residues. CDR1 is SGDLS and CDR2 is YYNGEE in the germline V gene. V trimming: 0 bases; J trimming: 0 bases; junction bases outside the gene matches: 3. The CDR3 DNA reads TGTGCCAGCAGCGTAGAGGGCGGGAGCTCCTACAATGAGCAGTTCTTC. Protein: CASSVEGGSSYNEQFF.

The CDR3 region is CASGKTGSYEQYF. CDR3 nucleotide sequence: TGTGCCAGCGGCAAGACAGGCTCCTACGAGCAGTACTTC. V gene TRBV12-3 or TRBV12-4 combines with J gene TRBJ2-7, with a tentative D call TRBD1 (6 bases). The CDR3 is made up of 13 amino acids. The V end was cut by 8 bases, the J end by 0 bases, with 11 bases between.

The chain has TRBV28 and TRBJ2-7; 9 bases fit TRBD1. Germline CDR1 is MDHEN and CDR2 is SYDVKM. The trim removed 5 bases at V and 4 bases at J, leaving 6 bases unmatched. The CDR3 consists of 14 residues. This CDR3 reads CASSLQGARYEQYF. The CDR3 region has the DNA TGTGCCAGCAGTCTACAGGGGGCGCGGTACGAGCAGTACTTC.

This chain joins TRBV6-1 and TRBJ2-7; D is possibly TRBD1 (6 bases). V was pared by 6 bases and J by 1 base, with 10 bases between. The germline gives CDR1 MNHNS, CDR2 SASEGT. The CDR3 is made up of 13 amino acids. CDR3 nucleotide sequence: TGTGCCAGCAGCCGGGACATTTCCTACGAGCAGTACTTC. Translated, it gives CASSRDISYEQYF.

Ten or more counts support this clonotype. The gene calls are TRBV7-9 and TRBJ2-3; D may be TRBD1 (7 bases). Germline V gives CDR1 SEHNR, CDR2 FQNEAQ (reference sequence). The CDR3 has 15 amino acids. Trimming left V 4 bases short and J 2 bases short, with 13 bases between. The CDR3 nucleotides are TGTGCCAGCAGCTCGGACAGGAGGGCCACAGATACGCAGTATTTT. Its protein is CASSSDRRATDTQYF.

This rearrangement joins TRBV9 to TRBJ2-7; D perhaps matches TRBD1 (5 bases). Trimming took off 0 bases at V and 5 bases at J, with 9 bases between the two ends. The CDR3 runs 13 residues. The germline V gene encodes CDR1 SGDLS and CDR2 YYNGEE. The CDR3 spells CASSVAGLDEQYF. Written as DNA, the CDR3 is TGTGCCAGCAGCGTAGCAGGGTTAGACGAGCAGTACTTC.